The rows below give T cell receptor beta chains drawn from one sample of a study of shared clonotypes between healthy human individuals. This table comes from immunoSEQ multiplex PCR, and its TCRdb copy is limited to in-frame clones, with some not included. The top ten hold about 0.41% of the sample, which has a few million clones, approximately 95% seen once. Sequenced input: naive CD4+ T cells from PBMCs. The receptors originated from a young man in good health. Some clones in this sample may be carry-over from other donors' samples. CDR3s include the opening cysteine and the closing phenylalanine or tryptophan. D genes are given only for firm matches. Part of the rows lack a size; the others show once, few, many or a class for expanded clones.

j_gene	abundance	v_gene	d_gene	CDR3aa	CDR3nt
TRBJ2-7	NA	TRBV27	TRBD2	CASTTSGRANEQYF	TGTGCCAGCACCACTAGCGGGAGGGCCAACGAGCAGTACTTC
TRBJ2-2	NA	TRBV4-2	TRBD2	CASSQAGLAGGTGELFF	TGTGCCAGCAGCCAAGCAGGGCTAGCGGGAGGTACCGGGGAGCTGTTTTTT
TRBJ1-5	NA	TRBV28	NA	CASMPTGSNQPQHF	TGTGCCAGCATGCCGACGGGTAGCAATCAGCCCCAGCATTTT
TRBJ2-7	NA	TRBV6-5	NA	CASSYFGGSSYEQYF	TGTGCCAGCAGTTACTTCGGCGGCAGCTCCTACGAGCAGTACTTC
TRBJ2-7	NA	TRBV25-1	TRBD2	CASGPGGSYEQYF	TGTGCCTCCGGTCCGGGAGGGTCCTACGAGCAGTACTTC
TRBJ2-7	once	TRBV2	TRBD2	CASSGSGRAIYEQYF	TGTGCCAGCAGTGGGAGCGGGAGGGCCATCTACGAGCAGTACTTC
TRBJ2-5	once	TRBV9	NA	CASSVATGETQYF	TGTGCCAGCAGCGTAGCTACGGGGGAGACCCAGTACTTC
TRBJ2-2	NA	TRBV9	TRBD1	CASSVLGRTGGGELFF	TGTGCCAGCAGCGTATTAGGGCGGACAGGGGGTGGTGAGCTGTTTTTT
TRBJ2-3	NA	TRBV2	NA	CASSELVADTQYF	TGTGCCAGCAGTGAACTGGTGGCAGATACGCAGTATTTT
TRBJ2-3	NA	TRBV5-1	NA	CASSLEVSADTQYF	TGCGCCAGCAGCTTGGAAGTATCTGCCGATACGCAGTATTTT
TRBJ2-6	NA	TRBV5-4	NA	CASSLGGSGANVLTF	TGTGCCAGCAGCTTGGGAGGGTCTGGGGCCAACGTCCTGACTTTC
TRBJ1-1	NA	TRBV28	NA	CASSLVTAEAFF	TGTGCCAGCAGTTTAGTTACCGCTGAAGCTTTCTTT
TRBJ2-1	NA	TRBV6-1	NA	CASNEAGMTYNEQFF	TGTGCCAGCAATGAGGCGGGAATGACCTACAATGAGCAGTTCTTC
TRBJ1-1	NA	TRBV11-3	NA	CASSSAGGQAFF	TGTGCCAGCAGCTCAGCAGGAGGGCAAGCTTTCTTT
TRBJ2-3	NA	TRBV4-1	NA	CASSLSNFHTDTQYF	TGCGCCAGCAGCCTATCGAACTTTCACACAGATACGCAGTATTTT
TRBJ1-3	NA	TRBV2	NA	CASSEERGGNTIYF	TGTGCCAGCAGTGAGGAACGGGGCGGAAACACCATATATTTT
TRBJ2-2	NA	TRBV5-1	TRBD1	CASSSGTGAGELFF	TGCGCCAGCAGCTCCGGGACAGGGGCCGGGGAGCTGTTTTTT
TRBJ1-4	NA	TRBV2	TRBD1	CASRPTGGFEKLFF	TGTGCCAGCAGGCCCACAGGGGGTTTTGAAAAACTGTTTTTT
TRBJ2-2	NA	TRBV19	NA	CASSNQRINTGELFF	TGTGCCAGTAGTAATCAGCGGATAAACACCGGGGAGCTGTTTTTT
TRBJ2-1	NA	TRBV28	NA	CASSSTIPREFF	TGTGCCAGCAGTTCCACTATTCCCCGTGAGTTCTTC
TRBJ2-3	NA	TRBV5-1	TRBD1	CASSDDRGGDTQYF	TGCGCCAGCAGTGACGACAGGGGCGGAGATACGCAGTATTTT
TRBJ2-7	NA	TRBV7-8	NA	CASSLNGRNSYEQYF	TGTGCCAGCAGCTTAAATGGGCGGAACTCCTACGAGCAGTACTTC
TRBJ1-2	NA	TRBV9	NA	CASSVRGDAYGYTF	TGTGCCAGCAGCGTGAGGGGGGATGCCTATGGCTACACCTTC
TRBJ2-3	NA	TRBV2	NA	CASSGRFTDTQYF	TGTGCCAGCAGTGGTCGGTTCACAGATACGCAGTATTTT
TRBJ2-7	once	TRBV4-1	TRBD1	CASSRRWTGDSYEQYF	TGCGCCAGCAGCAGACGGTGGACAGGGGACTCCTACGAGCAGTACTTC
TRBJ1-1	NA	TRBV28	NA	CASSSPGHPSDTEAFF	TGTGCCAGCAGTTCGCCTGGACATCCCTCGGACACTGAAGCTTTCTTT
TRBJ2-3	NA	TRBV5-5	NA	CASSLGGDTQYF	TGTGCCAGCAGCCTGGGCGGGGATACGCAGTATTTT
TRBJ1-2	NA	TRBV28	TRBD1	CASSLRGPNYGYTF	TGTGCCAGCAGTTTGAGGGGGCCCAACTATGGCTACACCTTC
TRBJ1-1	NA	TRBV2	TRBD1	CASSVDRGGRTEAFF	TGTGCCAGCAGTGTTGACAGGGGAGGACGGACTGAAGCTTTCTTT
TRBJ2-5	NA	TRBV12-5	TRBD2	CASGARPLPGLAGEIYF	TGTGCTAGTGGTGCACGACCTCTACCGGGACTAGCGGGAGAGATCTACTTC
TRBJ2-2	NA	TRBV14	NA	CASSQARSNTGELFF	TGTGCCAGCAGCCAAGCGCGCAGCAACACCGGGGAGCTGTTTTTT
TRBJ2-7	NA	TRBV2	TRBD2	CASPRGGPGYEQYF	TGTGCCAGCCCCCGGGGAGGGCCCGGCTACGAGCAGTACTTC
TRBJ1-5	NA	TRBV28	NA	CASSLLPGIKVSNQPQHF	TGTGCCAGCAGTTTACTACCGGGAATCAAAGTAAGCAATCAGCCCCAGCATTTT
TRBJ1-2	few	TRBV4-3	NA	CASSPGAGTYGYTF	TGCGCCAGCAGCCCCGGGGCAGGTACCTATGGCTACACCTTC
TRBJ2-3	NA	TRBV5-6	NA	CASSYTGRGTDTQYF	TGTGCCAGCAGCTATACAGGCCGGGGCACAGATACGCAGTATTTT
TRBJ2-1	NA	TRBV11-1	TRBD2	CASSSGLAGTRQFF	TGTGCCAGCAGCTCAGGACTAGCGGGAACTCGGCAGTTCTTC
TRBJ2-1	NA	TRBV7-9	NA	CASSPRDGYNEQFF	TGTGCCAGCAGCCCACGGGACGGTTACAATGAGCAGTTCTTC
TRBJ1-3	NA	TRBV19	NA	CASTGNTIYF	TGTGCCAGCACTGGAAACACCATATATTTT
TRBJ2-5	once	TRBV29-1	NA	CSAWGRGARETQYF	TGCAGCGCCTGGGGGAGGGGGGCGCGGGAGACCCAGTACTTC
TRBJ1-1	NA	TRBV6-5	NA	CASSQQDSGPFF	TGTGCCAGCAGTCAGCAAGACAGTGGCCCTTTCTTT
TRBJ2-6	NA	TRBV15	NA	CATSRDILPGANVLTF	TGTGCCACCAGCAGAGATATTTTACCTGGGGCCAACGTCCTGACTTTC
TRBJ2-3	NA	TRBV10-3	TRBD2	CAISGSGTTTDTQYF	TGTGCCATCAGTGGGTCAGGGACTACCACAGATACGCAGTATTTT
TRBJ2-1	NA	TRBV5-1	NA	CASSLAAPSYNEQFF	TGCGCCAGCAGCTTGGCAGCCCCCTCCTACAATGAGCAGTTCTTC
TRBJ1-1	NA	TRBV18	NA	CASSPFTAVAGEAFF	TGTGCCAGCTCACCATTCACGGCGGTGGCGGGGGAAGCTTTCTTT
TRBJ2-7	NA	TRBV5-1	NA	CASSSLGLSSYEQYF	TGCGCCAGCAGCTCCCTGGGCTTAAGCTCCTACGAGCAGTACTTC
TRBJ1-1	few	TRBV20-1	NA	CSAPKTGEAFF	TGCAGTGCTCCGAAAACAGGGGAAGCTTTCTTT
TRBJ1-2	NA	TRBV13	NA	CASSLYAQRRGYTF	TGTGCCAGCAGCTTATATGCGCAGAGAAGGGGCTACACCTTC
TRBJ2-1	NA	TRBV5-1	TRBD1	CATTTGGYNEQFF	TGCGCCACTACGACAGGGGGTTACAATGAGCAGTTCTTC
TRBJ2-5	NA	TRBV11-2	TRBD1	CASSPLPGTAVTQYF	TGTGCCAGCAGCCCCCTCCCCGGGACAGCTGTGACCCAGTACTTC